This TCR beta chain was documented in a study of blood T cell repertoires in COVID-19. About the research overall: Acute and convalescent COVID-19 specimens originated in the United States, Italy and Spain. PBMCs, B-cell-depleted T cells, or T cells were the source of the cDNA or gDNA that made up the material.

In the original workflow: Counts of nucleated cells, estimated from reference gene primer amplification, were obtained. Generated by immunoSEQ multiplex PCR, the TCRdb table keeps only in-frame clones and is missing some. V and J calls and clone size come straight from that table; D and trimming were deduced from the DNA. Of roughly 30,000 clones listed, 88% are singletons. This CDR3 spans 16 amino acids. Trimming cost V 7 bases and J 3 bases; bases outside gene matches: 12. CDR1 is LGHNA and CDR2 is YNFKEQ in the germline V gene. A Seattle source enrolled patients during active infection and followed them longitudinally.

This sequence joins TRBV4-2 and TRBJ2-1; TRBD2 agrees at 7 bases. The receptor was derived from a man in his fifties or sixties with COVID-19, enrolled during active disease. The sample comprised peripheral blood. The CDR3 region has the DNA TGTGCCAGCACCCCGGGGGTTGGGAGGGACTACAATGAGCAGTTCTTC. Translating gives CASTPGVGRDYNEQFF.